This TCR beta chain was recorded in a study of a mutant IDH1 vaccine in newly diagnosed glioma. Study-wide context: Most patients had radiochemotherapy with temozolomide before enrollment; others had one alone.

CDR1 is DFQATT, CDR2 SNEGSKA, per germline (reference sequence). With 5 bases removed from V and 3 bases from J, the gap between germline ends came to 6 bases. CDR3 size: 11 residues. TCRdb's copy holds only in-frame clones and misses some; the assay was immunoSEQ multiplex PCR. Altogether 25,000 to 40,000 clones are present, 60% to 80% being singletons, with the ten largest covering about 24%. Note on this clone: Its specificity is unknown.

General study results and limits: Pseudoprogression appeared independent of alterations in top peripheral clonotypes.

Time point in this sample: week 11, during vaccination. A 20-mer mutant IDH1 peptide at 300 ug was injected subcutaneously with topical imiquimod. The chain joins TRBV20-1 to TRBJ2-3; no clear D. The source is a man aged 30 to 45 with glioma. Here the sequenced sample was PBMCs, taken from a glioma patient whose treatment included an IDH1 peptide vaccine. In DNA, the CDR3 is TGCAGTGCTGTGGTGACAGATACGCAGTATTTT. This codes for CSAVVTDTQYF.